The entry below gives a single T cell receptor beta chain sequence along with its context. Its specificity is not known. A Clinical Activity Score of at least 3, a NOSPECS grade of at least 4 and a duration under 3 months were recorded in the ophthalmopathy patients. The source of the sample is a study of T cells in Graves' hyperthyroidism and ophthalmopathy. Study conclusions and caveats: For ophthalmopathy, model prediction preceded onset by a median around 7 months.

TCR beta CDR3 sequences were amplified from RNA transcripts. The HTBI set primed first-round TCR CDR3 RT-PCR. Each CDR3 protein gets one entry after TCRdb re-called the multiplex PCR reads with MiXCR. Of a few hundred thousand distinct CDR3 sequences in the sample, 18% were seen once. This CDR3 is 17 amino acids long. Trimming took 0 bases from V and 0 from J, leaving 13 bases between them. Germline V gives CDR1 MNHNY, CDR2 SVGAGI (reference sequence). The gene calls are TRBV6-6 and TRBJ2-3; D is unresolved. Sequencing input: blood. The receptor comes from a man between 18 and 29 years old with Graves' ophthalmopathy. The DNA of the CDR3 is TGTGCCAGCAGTTACTCGGAGTGGCAGGTCAGCACAGATACGCAGTATTTT. Residues: CASSYSEWQVSTDTQYF.